The 22 T cell receptor beta chains given below trace back to one sample, sequenced in a study of OX40 agonist ivuxolimab in advanced cancers. The library was prepared using the immunoSEQ multiplex PCR assay. TCRdb stores this immuneACCESS table with in-frame sequences only. Part of the clones is absent; in the studies checked, under half of the shortfall reflects unresolved V genes, and no reason is known for the rest. This sample holds 40,000 to 60,000 clones; about 81% were observed only once. The ten largest clones capture approximately 1.6% of the sample. The sequencing here drew on CD4+ or CD8+ T cells sorted from blood, taken in a trial of the OX40 agonist ivuxolimab. The receptors come from an adult with an advanced solid tumor such as melanoma, head and neck, liver or kidney cancer.

The chain carries TRBV5-6 and TRBJ2-3; 9 positions agree with TRBD2. Germline V CDR1 and CDR2: SGHDT, YYEEEE. This CDR3 spans 19 amino acids. V trimming: 3 bases; J trimming: 0 bases; junction bases outside the gene matches: 14. The chain's CDR3 is CASSSPGWLTSGSTDTQYF. The CDR3 DNA reads TGTGCCAGCAGCTCGCCTGGGTGGTTGACTAGCGGAAGCACAGATACGCAGTATTTT.

The rearrangement joins TRBV11-2 to TRBJ2-7; TRBD1 matches 9 bases. The germline V gene has CDR1 SGHAT and CDR2 FQNNGV. The CDR3 runs to 13 residues. V dropped 10 bases and J dropped 2; count of bases not matched to a gene: 6. The CDR3 is CATKQGAAYEQYF. The CDR3 coding sequence is TGTGCCACTAAACAGGGGGCGGCCTACGAGCAGTACTTC.

The chain combines TRBV2 with TRBJ2-5, with 8 bases aligning to TRBD1. CDR3 size: 14 residues. Germline values: CDR1 SNHLY, CDR2 FYNNEI. V lost 6 bases to trimming and J lost 5 bases; unmatched junction nucleotides: 8. The CDR3: CASSRQGWEETQYF. The CDR3 nucleotides read TGTGCCAGCAGCCGACAGGGGTGGGAGGAGACCCAGTACTTC.

The J gene is TRBJ2-7, the V gene TRBV7-9; the D is unclear. CDR3 size: 18 residues. V was clipped by 0 bases and J by 0 bases, with 18 bases between them. CDR1 is SEHNR, CDR2 FQNEAQ, per germline (reference sequence). The CDR3 region is CASSLAQDLQWSSYEQYF. As DNA, the CDR3 is TGTGCCAGCAGCTTAGCGCAAGATCTTCAATGGAGCTCCTACGAGCAGTACTTC. Drawing the rest from reference TRBV7-9 and TRBJ2-7, the complete variable domain is DTGVSQNPRHKITKRGQNVTFRCDPISEHNRLYWYRQTLGQGPEFLTYFQNEAQLEKSRLLSDRFSAERPKGSFSTLEIQRTEQGDSAMYLCASSLAQDLQWSSYEQYFGPGTRLTVT.

The V gene is TRBV7-2, the J gene TRBJ2-7; D remains ambiguous. Trimming shortened V by 1 base and J by 3 bases, and 7 bases separated the two germline ends. The germline V gene encodes CDR1 SGHTA and CDR2 FQGNSA. This CDR3 is 13 amino acids long. DNA for the CDR3: TGTGCCAGCAGCTTAGGGCTAAACTACGAGCAGTACTTC. Amino acids: CASSLGLNYEQYF.

The table lists this clone with a few counts. The V gene is TRBV4-1, the J gene TRBJ1-2; weak D call: TRBD1 (6 bases). The CDR3 sequence is 17 residues long. V was trimmed by 1 base and J by 8 bases, leaving 23 bases between them. Germline CDR1 is MGHRA and CDR2 is YSYEKL. The DNA of the CDR3 is TGCGCCAGCAGCCAAGCCGGAAATAACAGGGTTTTAGGCGGCTACACCTTC. It yields the protein CASSQAGNNRVLGGYTF.

The chain links TRBV5-1 to TRBJ2-7; no reliable D call. The germline gives CDR1 SGHRS, CDR2 YFSETQ. V lost 7 bases and J lost 0, with 11 bases in between. CDR3 length: 13 residues. The CDR3 is CASSAPSSYEQYF. The CDR3 DNA sequence: TGCGCCAGCTCGGCCCCTAGCTCCTACGAGCAGTACTTC.

This clone was counted once. This chain uses TRBV20-1 with TRBJ2-2; no definite D call. The CDR3 is 11 residues long. The ends were cut back, 0 bases at V and 8 bases at J, with 4 bases in the middle. From germline, CDR1 is DFQATT and CDR2 SNEGSKA (reference sequence). CDR3 protein: CSARDVGELFF. DNA for the CDR3: TGCAGTGCTAGAGATGTAGGGGAGCTGTTTTTT.

The chain uses TRBV28 and TRBJ2-1; maybe TRBD1 (6 bases). CDR1 and CDR2 from the germline V gene are MDHEN and SYDVKM. Between the trimmed V and J ends, which lost 5 bases and 5 bases, there was a span of 13 bases. CDR3 length: 14 amino acids. CDR3 nucleotides: TGTGCCAGCAGTCGCCACAGGGTCCACAATGAGCAGTTCTTC. Translated, it gives CASSRHRVHNEQFF.

This clone came up a few times. The V gene is TRBV19, the J gene TRBJ2-5, with 9 positions matching TRBD2. The length of the CDR3 is 15 residues. Unmatched junction bases numbered 3, after V lost 4 bases and J lost 0 bases. From germline, CDR1 is LNHDA and CDR2 SQIVND (reference sequence). CDR3 nucleotide sequence: TGTGCCAGTAGTACTACTAGCGGGTACCAAGAGACCCAGTACTTC. Its translation: CASSTTSGYQETQYF.

V and J are TRBV19 and TRBJ2-3; 11 positions agree with TRBD2. The germline V gene has CDR1 LNHDA and CDR2 SQIVND (reference sequence). Trimming removed 6 bases from V and 2 bases from J; junction bases left unmatched: 1. The CDR3 has 14 amino acids. The chain's CDR3 is CASRGLAVTDTQYF. In nucleotides, the CDR3 is TGTGCCAGTAGGGGACTAGCGGTCACAGATACGCAGTATTTT.

J is TRBJ1-4 and V is TRBV4-3; D gene ambiguous. Trimming removed 0 bases at V and 2 bases at J, with 7 bases between. The CDR3 totals 15 residues. From germline, CDR1 is LGHNA and CDR2 YSLEER. The CDR3 nucleotides are TGCGCCAGCAGCCAAGAAAGCAGGACTAATGAAAAACTGTTTTTT. Amino acids: CASSQESRTNEKLFF.

The V call is TRBV14, the J call TRBJ2-6; the match to TRBD1 covers 7 bases. CDR3 length: 17 amino acids. V was pared by 7 bases and J by 1 base, with 10 bases of the junction left unmatched. Germline-derived CDR1 and CDR2 are SGHDN and FVKESK. The CDR3 region has the DNA TGTGCCAGCAAAAGACAGGGAGTCCCGTCTGGGGCCAACGTCCTGACTTTC. It encodes CASKRQGVPSGANVLTF.

The chain links TRBV28 to TRBJ1-1; no firm D call. The germline V gene encodes CDR1 MDHEN and CDR2 SYDVKM. Trimming left V 5 bases short and J 9 bases short, with 13 bases between. This CDR3 is built from 12 residues. The CDR3 coding sequence is TGTGCCAGCAGTATAGAGCGGGCCCAAGCTTTCTTT. This translates into CASSIERAQAFF.

About this clone: The sample contains more than one DNA sequence encoding this CDR3. The DNA of the CDR3 is TGCAGCGTTGGGGCTAGTGGGAAGGATACGCAGTATTTT. Encoded protein: CSVGASGKDTQYF. The chain carries TRBV29-1 and TRBJ2-3; unclear D gene. With 4 bases removed from V and 6 bases from J, the gap between germline ends came to 14 bases. Germline values: CDR1 SQVTM, CDR2 ANQGSEA. There are 13 residues in the CDR3.

This rearrangement joins TRBV7-2 to TRBJ2-7; D is perhaps TRBD2 (6 bases). The CDR3 extends over 15 amino acids. The germline V gene has CDR1 SGHTA and CDR2 FQGNSA. V was shortened by 3 bases and J by 3 bases, with 15 bases between the two germline ends. The CDR3 region has the DNA TGTGCCAGCAGCTTCCGAGCTAGCGAGAACTACGAGCAGTACTTC. The encoded protein is CASSFRASENYEQYF. Complete variable domain (other parts from reference TRBV7-2 and TRBJ2-7): GAGVSQSPSNKVTEKGKDVELRCDPISGHTALYWYRQSLGQGLEFLIYFQGNSAPDKSGLPSDRFSAERTGGSVSTLTIQRTQQEDSAVYLCASSFRASENYEQYFGPGTRLTVT.

As concerns this clone: One base away lies a much larger clone, so this may be a sequencing read error. The rearrangement uses TRBV7-2 and TRBJ2-2; 12 nucleotides line up with TRBD2. The CDR3 sequence is 14 residues long. The V gene end was trimmed by 4 bases and the J gene end by 7 bases; junction bases not matched to a gene: 1. CDR1 SGHTA and CDR2 FQGNSA come from the germline V gene. The CDR3 sequence is CASSSGLAGGELFF. CDR3 nucleotide sequence: TGTGCCAGCAGCTCGGGACTAGCGGGCGGGGAGCTGTTTTTT.

The V call is TRBV5-8, the J call TRBJ2-5; 9 positions agree with TRBD2. After removal of 0 bases from V and 5 bases from J, the junction contained 8 bases not matched to a gene. Germline V gene data show CDR1 as SGHTS and CDR2 as YDEGEE. The CDR3 is 16 residues long. The CDR3 DNA is TGTGCCAGCAGCTTGGTTTTTAGCGGGAGAACGGAGACCCAGTACTTC. Its protein is CASSLVFSGRTETQYF.

The chain joins TRBV7-2 to TRBJ2-5; TRBD2 matches 7 bases. The CDR3 has 16 amino acids. CDR1 is SGHTA, CDR2 FQGNSA, per germline. V lost 6 bases and J lost 3; bases outside the gene matches: 13. The CDR3 bases are TGTGCCAGCAGGGCCCGCGTCTCGGGAGGTAAAGAGACCCAGTACTTC. It specifies CASRARVSGGKETQYF.

This clone was recorded a few times. This chain joins TRBV11-3 and TRBJ2-1; TRBD2 matches 7 bases. Germline CDR1 and CDR2: SGHNT and YENEEA. The V segment lost 1 base and the J segment 4 bases; nucleotides outside the gene matches: 7. This CDR3 region has 16 residues. The CDR3 DNA follows: TGTGCCAGCAGCTTAGGAGTGGGAGGGCCGTACAATGAGCAGTTCTTC. As protein: CASSLGVGGPYNEQFF.

The rearrangement joins TRBV6-5 to TRBJ1-6; the match to TRBD1 covers 8 bases. The V gene end was trimmed by 6 bases and the J gene end by 7 bases; junction bases not matched to a gene: 5. The germline V gene has CDR1 MNHEY and CDR2 SVGAGI. The CDR3 is 14 residues long. The CDR3 DNA follows: TGTGCCAGCAGCCCACAGGGGGACAATTCACCCCTCCACTTT. Translation gives CASSPQGDNSPLHF.

The rearrangement links TRBV19 to TRBJ2-3; 10 nucleotides line up with TRBD2. Trimming removed 6 bases from V and 2 bases from J; junction bases left unmatched: 11. The CDR3 loop spans 17 amino acids. Germline CDR1 is LNHDA and CDR2 is SQIVND (reference sequence). The CDR3 DNA follows: TGTGCCAGTAGCCCCCAACCGACTAGCGGGCACACAGATACGCAGTATTTT. The encoded protein is CASSPQPTSGHTDTQYF.